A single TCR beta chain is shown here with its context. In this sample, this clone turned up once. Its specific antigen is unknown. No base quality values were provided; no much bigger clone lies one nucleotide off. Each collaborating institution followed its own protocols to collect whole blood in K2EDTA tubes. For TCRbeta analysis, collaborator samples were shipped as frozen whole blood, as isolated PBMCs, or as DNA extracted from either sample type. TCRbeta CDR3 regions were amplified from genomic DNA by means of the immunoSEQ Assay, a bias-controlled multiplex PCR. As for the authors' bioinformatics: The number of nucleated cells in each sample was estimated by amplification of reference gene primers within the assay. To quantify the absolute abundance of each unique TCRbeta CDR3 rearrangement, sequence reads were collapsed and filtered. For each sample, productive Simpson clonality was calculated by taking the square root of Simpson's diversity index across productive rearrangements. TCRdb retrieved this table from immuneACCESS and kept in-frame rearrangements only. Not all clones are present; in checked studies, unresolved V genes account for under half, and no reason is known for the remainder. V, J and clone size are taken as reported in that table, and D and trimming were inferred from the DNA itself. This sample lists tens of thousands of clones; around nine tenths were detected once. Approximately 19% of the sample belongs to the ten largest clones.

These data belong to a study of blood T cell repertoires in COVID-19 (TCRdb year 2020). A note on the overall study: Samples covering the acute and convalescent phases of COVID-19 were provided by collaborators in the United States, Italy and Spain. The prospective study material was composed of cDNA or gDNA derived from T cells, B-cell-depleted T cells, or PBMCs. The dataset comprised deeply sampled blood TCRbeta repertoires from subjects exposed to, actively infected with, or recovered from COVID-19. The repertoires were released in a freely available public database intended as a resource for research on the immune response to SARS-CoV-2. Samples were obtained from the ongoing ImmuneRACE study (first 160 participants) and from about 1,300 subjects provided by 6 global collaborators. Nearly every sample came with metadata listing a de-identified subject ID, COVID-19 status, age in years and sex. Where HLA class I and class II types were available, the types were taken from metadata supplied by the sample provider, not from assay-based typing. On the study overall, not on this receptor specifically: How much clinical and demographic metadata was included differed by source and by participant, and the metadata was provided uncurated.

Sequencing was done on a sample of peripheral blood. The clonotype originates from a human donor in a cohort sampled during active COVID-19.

The base sequence is TGTGCCAGCAGTTCTGCGGGCGGCAGTTATAGCAATCAGCCCCAGCATTTT. This translates into CASSSAGGSYSNQPQHF. The chain couples TRBV27 to TRBJ1-5; no D gene call is confident. The germline V gene (reference sequence) supplies CDR1 MNHEY and CDR2 SMNVEV. V loses 4 bases, J loses 0 bases, and the germline ends lie 16 bases apart. The CDR3 starts with the cysteine, ends with the phenylalanine, and has 17 residues. Only CDR3 DNA remains: 51 bases, in frame from the first base.